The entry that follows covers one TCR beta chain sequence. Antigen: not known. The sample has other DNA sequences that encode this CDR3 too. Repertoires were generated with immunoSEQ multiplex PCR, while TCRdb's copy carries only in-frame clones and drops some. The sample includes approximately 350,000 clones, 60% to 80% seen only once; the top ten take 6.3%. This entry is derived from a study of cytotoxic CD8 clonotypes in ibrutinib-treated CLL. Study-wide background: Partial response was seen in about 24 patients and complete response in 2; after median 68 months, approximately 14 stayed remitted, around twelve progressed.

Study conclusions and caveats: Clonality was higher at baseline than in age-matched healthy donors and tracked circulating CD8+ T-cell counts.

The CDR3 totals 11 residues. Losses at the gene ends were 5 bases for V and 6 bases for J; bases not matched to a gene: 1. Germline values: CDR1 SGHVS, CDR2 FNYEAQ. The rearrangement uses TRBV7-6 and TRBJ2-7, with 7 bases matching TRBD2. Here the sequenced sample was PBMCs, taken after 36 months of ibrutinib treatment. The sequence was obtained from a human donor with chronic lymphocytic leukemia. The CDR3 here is CASSSGVEQYF. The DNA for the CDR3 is TGTGCCAGCAGCAGCGGGGTCGAGCAGTACTTC. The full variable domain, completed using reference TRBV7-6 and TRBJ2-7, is GAGVSQSPRYKVTKRGQDVALRCDPISGHVSLYWYRQALGQGPEFLTYFNYEAQQDKSGLPNDRFSAERPEGSISTLTIQRTEQRDSAMYRCASSSGVEQYFGPGTRLTVT.